The 14 T cell receptor beta chains in this list originate from one sample, sequenced in a study of cytomegalovirus exposure and HLA in healthy donors. Primers for the PCR totalled 60 Vbeta and 13 Jbeta. The data were produced by immunoSEQ multiplex PCR, yet TCRdb's version contains in-frame clones alone and is incomplete. The sample has 150,000 to 200,000 clones, 83% seen once. The specimen was PBMCs. These receptors originate from a man aged 50-59 years in good health and CMV-seropositive.

This clone was detected once. The rearrangement uses TRBV30 and TRBJ1-6; the match to TRBD1 covers 8 bases. The CDR3 runs 15 residues. In germline, CDR1 is GTSNPN, CDR2 SVGIG (reference sequence). V was pared by 0 bases and J by 10 bases, with 8 bases of the junction left unmatched. CDR3 nucleotides: TGTGCCTGGAGTGTATCAGGGGGCGGAGGGTCACCCCTCCACTTT. Translating it yields CAWSVSGGGGSPLHF.

This chain connects TRBV14 to TRBJ2-2, with a possible D match to TRBD2 (5 bases). CDR1 is SGHDN, CDR2 FVKESK, per germline. CDR3 length: 15 residues. V was cut by 1 base and J by 1 base, with 7 bases left in between. CDR3: CASSQGGRNTGELFF. The CDR3 DNA reads TGTGCCAGCAGCCAAGGAGGGAGGAACACCGGGGAGCTGTTTTTT. Full variable domain (remainder filled in from reference TRBV14 and TRBJ2-2): EAGVTQFPSHSVIEKGQTVTLRCDPISGHDNLYWYRRVMGKEIKFLLHFVKESKQDESGMPNNRFLAERTGGTYSTLKVQPAELEDSGVYFCASSQGGRNTGELFFGEGSRLTVL.

V gene TRBV6-1 combines with J gene TRBJ2-1; D not resolved. The germline V gene has CDR1 MNHNS and CDR2 SASEGT. CDR3 length: 15 amino acids. V shed 7 bases and J shed 0 bases, with 13 bases lying between them. The CDR3 region is CASTTSHSSYNEQFF. DNA of the CDR3: TGTGCCAGCACTACTTCCCATAGCTCCTACAATGAGCAGTTCTTC.

The count of this clone is one. The V and J genes are TRBV19 and TRBJ2-2; 12 nucleotides agree with TRBD2. The V gene's germline CDR1 is LNHDA and CDR2 SQIVND (reference sequence). The CDR3 covers 16 residues. Trimming removed 3 bases from V and 5 bases from J; junction bases left unmatched: 4. The CDR3 coding sequence is TGTGCCAGTAGTATGGGACTAGCGGGCGGAACCGGGGAGCTGTTTTTT. Protein product: CASSMGLAGGTGELFF.

The chain recombines TRBV6-1 with TRBJ1-4, with 7 bases fitting TRBD1. The V gene end was trimmed by 4 bases and the J gene end by 17 bases; junction bases not matched to a gene: 13. CDR3 length: 13 amino acids. Germline V CDR1 and CDR2: MNHNS, SASEGT. The CDR3 loop is CASSGGQRGVSFF. The CDR3 DNA follows: TGTGCCAGCAGTGGGGGACAGCGGGGGGTGTCTTTTTTT.

The chain couples TRBV7-8 to TRBJ2-7; 9 nucleotides agree with TRBD2. The CDR3 has 21 residues. Unmatched junction bases numbered 21, after V lost 3 bases and J lost 0 bases. Germline CDR1 reads SGHVS; CDR2 reads FQNEAQ. This CDR3 is CASSFEFLLAGLDDTSYEQYF. For the CDR3, the DNA is TGTGCCAGCAGCTTCGAATTCCTCCTAGCGGGACTAGATGATACCTCCTACGAGCAGTACTTC.

This clone was seen a handful of times. CDR3 sequence: CASSLLRANEQFF. CDR3 DNA sequence: TGTGCCAGCAGCCTCCTGAGAGCGAATGAGCAGTTCTTC. This chain connects TRBV28 to TRBJ2-1; D unclear. Trimming stripped 6 bases from V and 7 bases from J, with 13 bases between. Germline V gives CDR1 MDHEN, CDR2 SYDVKM. The CDR3 covers 13 residues.

The gene calls are TRBV4-1 and TRBJ2-1, with TRBD2 matching over 10 bases. Germline-derived CDR1 and CDR2 are MGHRA and YSYEKL. The CDR3 is 16 amino acids. The junction had 1 base not matched to a gene; V was cut back by 0 bases and J by 2 bases. The CDR3 protein is CASSQDTSGTYNEQFF. For the CDR3, the DNA is TGCGCCAGCAGCCAAGATACTAGCGGGACCTACAATGAGCAGTTCTTC.

V and J are TRBV27 and TRBJ2-1, with D uncertain. Germline CDR1 and CDR2: MNHEY and SMNVEV (reference sequence). The ends were cut back, 2 bases at V and 4 bases at J, with 6 bases in the middle. The CDR3 contains 13 residues. The CDR3 loop is CASSLSLYNEQFF. As DNA, the CDR3 is TGTGCCAGCAGTTTAAGCCTTTACAATGAGCAGTTCTTC.

The genes are TRBV9 and TRBJ2-3, with 11 bases fitting TRBD2. The CDR3 has 16 residues. Germline V gene sequence: CDR1 SGDLS, CDR2 YYNGEE. V was pared by 3 bases and J by 5 bases, with 8 bases of the junction left unmatched. The CDR3 DNA reads TGTGCCAGCAGCGGCTTAGCGGGGGGGCCCGTAGATACGCAGTATTTT. It specifies CASSGLAGGPVDTQYF.

The DNA for the CDR3 is TGTGCCAGCAGCTGGGACAGGGGATACGAGCAGTACTTC. It codes for CASSWDRGYEQYF. The rearrangement links TRBV11-2 to TRBJ2-7; 10 nucleotides line up with TRBD1. CDR3 length: 13 amino acids. V was clipped by 4 bases and J by 4 bases; unmatched bases: 1. Germline CDR1 reads SGHAT; CDR2 reads FQNNGV.

V usage is TRBV5-4 and J usage is TRBJ2-7, with D perhaps matching TRBD2 (5 bases). V was trimmed by 4 bases and J by 1 base, leaving 12 bases between them. From germline, CDR1 is SGHNT and CDR2 YYREEE (reference sequence). This CDR3 region has 14 residues. The CDR3 nucleotides are TGTGCCAGCAGCCCGGAGGCGGGTTCCTACGAGCAGTACTTC. Protein product: CASSPEAGSYEQYF. Full variable domain (rest looked up from reference TRBV5-4 and TRBJ2-7): ETGVTQSPTHLIKTRGQQVTLRCSSQSGHNTVSWYQQALGQGPQFIFQYYREEENGRGNFPPRFSGLQFPNYSSELNVNALELDDSALYLCASSPEAGSYEQYFGPGTRLTVT.

This clone appeared a single time. CDR3 sequence (DNA): TGCGCCAGCAGCCAAGAACAGGGCTATGGCTACACCTTC. Protein product: CASSQEQGYGYTF. This rearrangement joins TRBV4-3 to TRBJ1-2; tentative D call: TRBD1 (6 bases). This CDR3 is built from 13 residues. Germline V gene data show CDR1 as LGHNA and CDR2 as YSLEER. V shed 0 bases and J shed 4 bases, with 6 bases lying between them.

This chain joins TRBV5-1 and TRBJ2-1, with TRBD1 matching 10 bases. CDR1 and CDR2 (germline): SGHRS, YFSETQ. After removal of 4 bases from V and 6 bases from J, the junction contained 4 bases not matched to a gene. The CDR3 covers 14 residues. This CDR3 reads CASSGTGVVNEQFF. CDR3 DNA: TGCGCCAGCAGCGGGACAGGGGTCGTCAATGAGCAGTTCTTC.